This T cell receptor (beta chain) was found in a study of T cell repertoires in cytomegalovirus infection. Study in general: Public TCR beta signatures indicated both CMV infection and matching HLA type.

This clonotype was found many times. Its target is unknown. Study outcomes and limitations: CMV-specific HLA-C-restricted TCR beta clonotypes dominated the ex vivo response.

V dropped 0 bases and J dropped 7 bases, with 7 bases sitting between them. The V gene's germline CDR1 is MNHEY and CDR2 SMNVEV (reference sequence). CDR3 length equals 12 residues. MiXCR, applied by TCRdb to the reads, yields one record per CDR3 protein. The sample includes around 320,000 distinct CDR3 sequences, 8% to 9.5% of them seen just once. Sequenced: PBMCs. This sequence originates from a human donor in good health (CMV status not recorded). Some clones in this sample may be carry-over from other donors' samples. This chain joins TRBV27 and TRBJ2-7, with D possibly being TRBD2 (5 bases). The CDR3 is CASSLSGEEQYF. The CDR3 bases are TGTGCCAGCAGTTTATCGGGAGAAGAGCAGTACTTC.